The clone carrying this T cell receptor beta chain has only one observation. Its antigen remains unidentified. The entry originates in a study of cytomegalovirus exposure and HLA in healthy donors. On the study more broadly: Later analysis reported that the 130 or so validation repertoires shared the platform of the roughly 700 first-cohort repertoires. Regarding the study as a whole: The majority of TCR sequences were rare, yet some public TCRs appeared in many donors. It was found in a later analysis that first-cohort TCR clusters tended to co-occur in the 100 to 150 validation repertoires.

Using immunoSEQ multiplex PCR, the repertoire was profiled, and TCRdb retains in-frame clones only, with some absent. The profile covers tens of thousands of clones, with approximately 84% appearing a single time and about an eighth taken by the ten largest. Germline CDR1 is SGHVS and CDR2 is FNYEAQ. This CDR3 comprises 17 residues. V shed 5 bases, J shed 2 bases, and the junction held 11 bases outside the gene matches. This chain links TRBV7-6 with TRBJ2-5; 10 bases are a match to TRBD1. The source of this sequence is a woman aged 18-29 years in good health and CMV-seropositive. The sample comprised PBMCs. For the CDR3, the DNA is TGTGCCAGCAGCGGGGACAGGGGACTTGGGATTCAAGAGACCCAGTACTTC. This gives the protein CASSGDRGLGIQETQYF.